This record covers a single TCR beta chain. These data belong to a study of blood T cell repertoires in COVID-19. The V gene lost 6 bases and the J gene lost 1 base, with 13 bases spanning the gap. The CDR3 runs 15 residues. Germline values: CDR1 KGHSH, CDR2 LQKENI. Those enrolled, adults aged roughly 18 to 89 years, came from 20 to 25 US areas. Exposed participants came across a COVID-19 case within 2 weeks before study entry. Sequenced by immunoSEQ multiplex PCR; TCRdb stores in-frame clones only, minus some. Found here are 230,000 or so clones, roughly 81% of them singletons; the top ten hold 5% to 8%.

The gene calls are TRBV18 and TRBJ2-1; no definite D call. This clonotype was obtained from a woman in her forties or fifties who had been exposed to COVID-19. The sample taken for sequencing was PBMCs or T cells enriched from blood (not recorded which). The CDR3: CASSPSQISYNEQFF. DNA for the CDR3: TGTGCCAGCTCCCCAAGCCAAATATCCTACAATGAGCAGTTCTTC.